This TCR beta chain is from a study of T cell responses to AZD1222 COVID-19 vaccine. Findings of the study overall: Most donors were white British and more were female, and clonal diversity was possibly underestimated. In the spike-specific TCR repertoire, nearly half reportedly target unmutated variant regions.

Here immunoSEQ multiplex PCR was the method, and the copy in TCRdb shows in-frame clones only, minus some. This table has more than 85,000 clones, 65% to 85% appearing once. About this clone: Its antigen is not identified.

V lost 9 bases to trimming and J lost 1 base, with 4 bases between them. This CDR3 is 11 amino acids long. Germline-derived CDR1 and CDR2 are SGHDT and YYEEEE. Sequenced here: peripheral blood, sampled on day 0 of AZD1222 vaccination. The chain combines TRBV5-6 with TRBJ2-2; D not resolved. The TCR originated in an adult in good health. CDR3 DNA sequence: TGTGCCACCCTGAACACCGGGGAGCTGTTTTTT. Translation: CATLNTGELFF. Complete variable domain (other parts from reference TRBV5-6 and TRBJ2-2): DAGVTQSPTHLIKTRGQQVTLRCSPKSGHDTVSWYQQALGQGPQFIFQYYEEEERQRGNFPDRFSGHQFPNYSSELNVNALLLGDSALYLCATLNTGELFFGEGSRLTVL.